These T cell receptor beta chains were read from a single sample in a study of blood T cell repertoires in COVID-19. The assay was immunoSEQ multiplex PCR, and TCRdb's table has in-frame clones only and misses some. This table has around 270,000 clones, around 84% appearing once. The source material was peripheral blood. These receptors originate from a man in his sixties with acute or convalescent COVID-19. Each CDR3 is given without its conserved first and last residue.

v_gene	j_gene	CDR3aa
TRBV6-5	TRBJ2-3	ASSSLAGSSTDTQY
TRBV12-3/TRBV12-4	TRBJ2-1	ASSLGAREQF
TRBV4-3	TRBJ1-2	ASSPGQGGYNYGYT
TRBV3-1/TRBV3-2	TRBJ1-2	ASSLNQNLYGYT
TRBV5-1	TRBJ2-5	ASSWAGTGEETQY
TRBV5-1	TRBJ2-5	ASSSGQGQETQY
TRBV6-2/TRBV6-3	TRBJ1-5	ASSHDERQPQH
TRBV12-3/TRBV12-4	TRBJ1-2	ASSPGGYYGYT
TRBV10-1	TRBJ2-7	ARHRDRGHVYEQY
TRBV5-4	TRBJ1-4	ASRQDRLSEKLF
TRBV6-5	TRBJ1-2	ASSYSTSAYGYT
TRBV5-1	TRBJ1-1	ASSLGGRGRTEAF
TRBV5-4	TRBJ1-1	ASSPPRGALLSEAF
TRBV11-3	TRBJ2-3	ASSSQGAKWDTQY
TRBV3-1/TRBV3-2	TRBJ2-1	ASSQVGGGAVEQF
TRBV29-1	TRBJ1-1	SADRGPEAF
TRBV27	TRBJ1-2	ASSSGSLYGYT
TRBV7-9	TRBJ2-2	ASSPRYEELF
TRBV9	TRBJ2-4	ASSVVARGQGNIQY
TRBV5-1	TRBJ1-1	ASSLKSSTEAF
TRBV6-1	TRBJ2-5	ASSEGPAEGQTQY
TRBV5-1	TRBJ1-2	ASSSAGNYGYT
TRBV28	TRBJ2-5	ASSLPGGVAETQY
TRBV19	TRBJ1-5	ASNLNRGSNQPQH
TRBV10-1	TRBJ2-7	ASRRGLAGDPYEQY
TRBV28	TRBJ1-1	ASSMLFRATGVGDTEAF
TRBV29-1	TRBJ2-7	SALQQGGGHEQY
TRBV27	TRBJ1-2	ASSLSPGGEPHGYT
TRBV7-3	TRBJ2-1	ASSLMGLNNEQF
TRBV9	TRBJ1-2	ASSSQGNHT
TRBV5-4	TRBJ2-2	ASSFTGAGELF
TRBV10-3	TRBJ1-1	AIREGQNTEAF
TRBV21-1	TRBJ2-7	ASSKEGPGQDYEQY
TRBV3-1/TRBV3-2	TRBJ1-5	ASSQGRTGINQPQH
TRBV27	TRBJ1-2	ASSSGSVTF
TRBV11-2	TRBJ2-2	ASIPIRGGRTGELF
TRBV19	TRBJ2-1	ASRSTSGRVSEQF
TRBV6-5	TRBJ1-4	ASSLQGGREKLF
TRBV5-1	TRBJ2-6	ASSLGQGGDSGANVLT
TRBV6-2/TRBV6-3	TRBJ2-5	ASSYSISGGPNQETQY
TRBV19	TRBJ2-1	ASSLAPPGLGDGEQF
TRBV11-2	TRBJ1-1	ASSFATYFNTEAF
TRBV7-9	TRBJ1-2	ASSFWTGGGSGYT
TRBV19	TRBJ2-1	ASSIPSRGRGYNEQF
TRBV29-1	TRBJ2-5	SVGFGSGNGETQY
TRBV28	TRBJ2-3	ASSFPGEGARSTDTQY
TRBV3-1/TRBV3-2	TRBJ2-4	ASSQKGFSNIQY
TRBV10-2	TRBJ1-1	ATRTGFLAF
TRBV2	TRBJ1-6	ASSEAGQGRGITRSPLH
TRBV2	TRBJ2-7	ASSSDRLYEQY
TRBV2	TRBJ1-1	ASWANTEAF
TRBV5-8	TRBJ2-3	ASSYGQSTDTQY
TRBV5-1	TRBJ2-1	ASSLDVPSGEQF
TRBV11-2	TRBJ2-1	ASSLNRDMEQF
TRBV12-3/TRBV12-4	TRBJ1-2	ASFEDRGGYT